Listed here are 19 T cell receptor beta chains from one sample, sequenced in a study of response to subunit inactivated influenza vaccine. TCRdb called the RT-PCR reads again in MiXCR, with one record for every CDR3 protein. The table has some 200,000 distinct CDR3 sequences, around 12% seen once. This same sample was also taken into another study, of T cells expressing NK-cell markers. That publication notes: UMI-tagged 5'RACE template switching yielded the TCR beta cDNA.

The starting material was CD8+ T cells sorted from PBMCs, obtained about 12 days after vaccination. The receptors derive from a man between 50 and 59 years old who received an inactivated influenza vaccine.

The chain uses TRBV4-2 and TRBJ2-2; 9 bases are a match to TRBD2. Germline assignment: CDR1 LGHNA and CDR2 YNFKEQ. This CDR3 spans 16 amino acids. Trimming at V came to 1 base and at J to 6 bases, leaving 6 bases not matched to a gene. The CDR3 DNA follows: TGTGCCAGCAGCCAAGTTAGCGGGGGTTGGTCCGGGGAGCTGTTTTTT. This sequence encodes CASSQVSGGWSGELFF.

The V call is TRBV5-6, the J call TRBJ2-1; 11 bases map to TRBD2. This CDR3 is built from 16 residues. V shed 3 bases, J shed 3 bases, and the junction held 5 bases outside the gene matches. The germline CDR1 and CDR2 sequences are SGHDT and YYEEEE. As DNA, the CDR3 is TGTGCCAGCAGCTGGACCGGGACTAGCGGCTACAATGAGCAGTTCTTC. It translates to CASSWTGTSGYNEQFF.

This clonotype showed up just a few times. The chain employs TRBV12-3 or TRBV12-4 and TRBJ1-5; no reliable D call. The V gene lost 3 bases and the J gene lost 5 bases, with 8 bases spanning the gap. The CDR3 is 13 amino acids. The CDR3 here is CASSFPIYQPQHF. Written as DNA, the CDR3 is TGTGCCAGCAGTTTCCCAATTTATCAGCCCCAGCATTTT.

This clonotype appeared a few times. CDR3 in DNA: TGTGCCAGCAGCTTAGAGAGGGAGACAGGCATGAACACTGAAGCTTTCTTT. Protein sequence: CASSLERETGMNTEAFF. V and J are TRBV11-2 and TRBJ1-1; the D gene is possibly TRBD1 (6 bases). V shed 0 bases and J shed 0 bases, with 14 bases lying between them. CDR3 length: 17 residues. Germline V CDR1 and CDR2: SGHAT, FQNNGV.

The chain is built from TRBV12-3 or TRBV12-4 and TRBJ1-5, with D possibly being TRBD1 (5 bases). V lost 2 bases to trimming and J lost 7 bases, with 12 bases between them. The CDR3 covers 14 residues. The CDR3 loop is CASSLPGVHQPQHF. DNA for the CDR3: TGTGCCAGCAGTTTACCGGGGGTCCACCAGCCCCAGCATTTT.

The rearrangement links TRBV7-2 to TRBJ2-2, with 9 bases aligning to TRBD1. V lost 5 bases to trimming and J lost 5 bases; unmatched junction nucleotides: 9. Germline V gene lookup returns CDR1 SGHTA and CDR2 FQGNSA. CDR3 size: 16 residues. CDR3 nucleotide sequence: TGTGCCAGCAGCCCCCAAACAGGGGGCTTGACCGGGGAGCTGTTTTTT. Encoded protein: CASSPQTGGLTGELFF.

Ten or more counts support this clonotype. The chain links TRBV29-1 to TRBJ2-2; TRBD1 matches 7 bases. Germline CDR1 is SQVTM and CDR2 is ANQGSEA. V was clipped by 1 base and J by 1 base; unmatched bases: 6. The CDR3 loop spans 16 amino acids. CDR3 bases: TGCAGCGTTGAAGTCCGCAGGACAGGGAACACCGGGGAGCTGTTTTTT. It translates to CSVEVRRTGNTGELFF.

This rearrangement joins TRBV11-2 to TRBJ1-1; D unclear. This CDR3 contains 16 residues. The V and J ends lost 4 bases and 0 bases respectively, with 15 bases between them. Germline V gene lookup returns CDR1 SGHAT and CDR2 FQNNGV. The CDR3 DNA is TGTGCCAGCAGCTGGACTGCCCTCGGTATGAACACTGAAGCTTTCTTT. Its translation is CASSWTALGMNTEAFF.

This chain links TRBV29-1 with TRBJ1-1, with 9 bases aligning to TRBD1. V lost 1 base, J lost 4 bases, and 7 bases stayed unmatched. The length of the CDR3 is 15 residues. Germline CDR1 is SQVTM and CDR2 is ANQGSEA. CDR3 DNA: TGCAGCGTTGAAGCATTAGGACAGGGGTTCACTGAAGCTTTCTTT. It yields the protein CSVEALGQGFTEAFF.

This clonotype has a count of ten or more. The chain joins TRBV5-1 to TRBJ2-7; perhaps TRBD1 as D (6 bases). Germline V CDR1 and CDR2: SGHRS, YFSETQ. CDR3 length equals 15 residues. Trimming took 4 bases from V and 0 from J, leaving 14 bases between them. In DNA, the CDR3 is TGCGCCAGCAGCGGCACAGGGCCCCCCTCCTACGAGCAGTACTTC. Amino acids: CASSGTGPPSYEQYF.

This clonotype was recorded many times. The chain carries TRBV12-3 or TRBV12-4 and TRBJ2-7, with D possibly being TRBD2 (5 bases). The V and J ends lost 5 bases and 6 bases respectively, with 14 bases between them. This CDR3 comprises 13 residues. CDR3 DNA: TGTGCCAGCAGTCGGACTTCCATCCTCGAGCAGTACTTC. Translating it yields CASSRTSILEQYF.

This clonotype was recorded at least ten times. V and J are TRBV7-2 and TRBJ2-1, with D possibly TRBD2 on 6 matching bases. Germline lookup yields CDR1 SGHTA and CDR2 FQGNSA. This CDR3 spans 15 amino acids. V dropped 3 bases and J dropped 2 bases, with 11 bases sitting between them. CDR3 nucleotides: TGTGCCAGCAGCTTCGGGAGATTAACCTACAATGAGCAGTTCTTC. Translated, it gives CASSFGRLTYNEQFF.

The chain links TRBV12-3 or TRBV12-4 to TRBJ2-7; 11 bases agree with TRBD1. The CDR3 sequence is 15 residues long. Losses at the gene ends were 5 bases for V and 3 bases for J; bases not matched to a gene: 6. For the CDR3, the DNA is TGTGCCAGCAGTATGGGGACAGGGGGGGGCTACGAGCAGTACTTC. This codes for CASSMGTGGGYEQYF.

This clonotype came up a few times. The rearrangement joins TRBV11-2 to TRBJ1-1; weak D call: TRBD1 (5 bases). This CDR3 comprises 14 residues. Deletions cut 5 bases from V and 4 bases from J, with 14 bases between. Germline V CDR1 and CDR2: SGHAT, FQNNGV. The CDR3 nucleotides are TGTGCCAGCAGCCCCCCGGAAGGGGTCACTGAAGCTTTCTTT. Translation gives CASSPPEGVTEAFF.

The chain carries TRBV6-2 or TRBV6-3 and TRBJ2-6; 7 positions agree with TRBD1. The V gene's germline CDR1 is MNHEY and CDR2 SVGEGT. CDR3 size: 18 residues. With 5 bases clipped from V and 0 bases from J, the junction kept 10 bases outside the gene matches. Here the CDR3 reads CASSRDRGLPSGANVLTF. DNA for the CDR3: TGTGCCAGCAGTCGGGATAGGGGGCTCCCCTCTGGGGCCAACGTCCTGACTTTC.

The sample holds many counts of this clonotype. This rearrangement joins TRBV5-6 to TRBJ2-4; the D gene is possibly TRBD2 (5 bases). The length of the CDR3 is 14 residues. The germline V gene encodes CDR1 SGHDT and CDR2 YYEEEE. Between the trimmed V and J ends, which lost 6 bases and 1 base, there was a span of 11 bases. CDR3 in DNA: TGTGCCAGCACCTCCGGGATGGCCAAAAACATTCAGTACTTC. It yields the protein CASTSGMAKNIQYF. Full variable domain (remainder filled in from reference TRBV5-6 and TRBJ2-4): DAGVTQSPTHLIKTRGQQVTLRCSPKSGHDTVSWYQQALGQGPQFIFQYYEEEERQRGNFPDRFSGHQFPNYSSELNVNALLLGDSALYLCASTSGMAKNIQYFGAGTRLSVL.

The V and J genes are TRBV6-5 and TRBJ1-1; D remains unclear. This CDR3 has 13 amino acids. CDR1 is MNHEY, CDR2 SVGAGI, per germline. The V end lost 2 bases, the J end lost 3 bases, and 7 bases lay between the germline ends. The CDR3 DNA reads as TGTGCCAGCAGTTACACTGGGGACACTGAAGCTTTCTTT. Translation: CASSYTGDTEAFF.

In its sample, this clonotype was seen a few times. DNA for the CDR3: TGTGCCAGCAGCGCGATGAACACTGAAGCTTTCTTT. Translation: CASSAMNTEAFF. V gene TRBV9 combines with J gene TRBJ1-1; no definite D call. There are 12 residues in the CDR3. Trimming took off 3 bases at V and 0 bases at J, with 3 bases between the two ends. From germline, CDR1 is SGDLS and CDR2 YYNGEE.

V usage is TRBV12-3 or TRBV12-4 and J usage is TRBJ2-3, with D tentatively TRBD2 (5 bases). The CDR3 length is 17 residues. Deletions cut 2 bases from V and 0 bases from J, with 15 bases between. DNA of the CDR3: TGTGCCAGCAGTTTAATCCCACCGAGGACTAGCACAGATACGCAGTATTTT. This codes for CASSLIPPRTSTDTQYF.